Each of the 32 T cell receptor beta chains below was sequenced from the same sample in a study of blood T cell repertoires in COVID-19. The protocol was immunoSEQ multiplex PCR, while the TCRdb copy is restricted to in-frame clones and leaves out a portion. Among approximately 360,000 clones listed, almost 90% were seen once. Material for sequencing was peripheral blood. The source of these receptors is a man younger than 30 with active or convalescent COVID-19.

The chain combines TRBV27 with TRBJ1-1; D unclear. V was shortened by 3 bases and J by 1 base, with 6 bases between the two germline ends. The CDR3 extends over 13 amino acids. Germline V gene sequence: CDR1 MNHEY, CDR2 SMNVEV (reference sequence). The CDR3 sequence is CASSFIPNTEAFF. The CDR3 DNA follows: TGTGCCAGCAGTTTTATCCCGAACACTGAAGCTTTCTTT.

Of note for this clone: At one of its ends the junction is not consistent with the germline gene, which may arise from a read error. This sequence joins TRBV7-7 and TRBJ2-2; maybe TRBD1 (6 bases). CDR3 length: 19 amino acids. CDR1 and CDR2 from the germline V gene are SSHAT and FNYEAQ (reference sequence). CDR3 bases: TGTGCTAGCAGCTTAGCCCGAAAGGGGGAAACCCCCTGGACCGGGGAGCTGTTTTTT. It yields the protein CASSLARKGETPWTGELFF.

This chain links TRBV24-1 with TRBJ2-1; 7 nucleotides agree with TRBD2. The germline CDR1 and CDR2 sequences are KGHDR and SFDVKD. CDR3 length: 16 residues. The J segment lost 0 bases and the V segment lost 1 base, leaving 2 bases of the junction unmatched. CDR3 DNA: TGTGCCACCAGTGATTTTTCGGGGGGCTCCTACAATGAGCAGTTCTTC. Protein sequence: CATSDFSGGSYNEQFF.

This chain uses TRBV7-2 with TRBJ2-7; tentatively, D is TRBD1 (6 bases). The germline V gene has CDR1 SGHTA and CDR2 FQGNSA. V was cut by 4 bases and J by 3 bases, with 13 bases left in between. The CDR3 sequence is 14 residues long. CDR3 sequence: CASSSSPGVYEQYF. DNA of the CDR3: TGTGCCAGCAGCTCTAGCCCAGGGGTCTACGAGCAGTACTTC.

V is TRBV6-4 and J is TRBJ1-4; 9 nucleotides agree with TRBD1. This CDR3 has 19 amino acids. Trimming removed 3 bases from V and 2 bases from J; junction bases left unmatched: 13. Per germline, CDR1 MRHNA and CDR2 SNTAGT. The CDR3: CASSDGGGTGNRTNEKLFF. In DNA form, the CDR3 reads TGTGCCAGCAGTGATGGAGGAGGGACAGGGAATCGTACTAATGAAAAACTGTTTTTT.

The gene calls are TRBV5-1 and TRBJ2-3, with 14 bases that match TRBD2. The CDR3 length is 18 residues. CDR1 and CDR2 (germline): SGHRS, YFSETQ. V trimming: 4 bases; J trimming: 0 bases; junction bases outside the gene matches: 7. CDR3 nucleotides: TGCGCCAGCAGCCCGGGGACTAGCGGGGGAGGTAGCACAGATACGCAGTATTTT. It encodes CASSPGTSGGGSTDTQYF.

The rearrangement links TRBV19 to TRBJ2-7; the match to TRBD1 covers 9 bases. Trimming took 5 bases from V and 7 from J; bases not matched to a gene: 6. This CDR3 is 13 amino acids long. The germline CDR1 and CDR2 sequences are LNHDA and SQIVND (reference sequence). In DNA form, the CDR3 reads TGTGCCAGTAGTCAATTGACAGGGGGTGAGCAGTACTTC. The encoded protein is CASSQLTGGEQYF.

V usage is TRBV29-1 and J usage is TRBJ1-4; 7 bases fit TRBD1. CDR1 and CDR2 (germline): SQVTM, ANQGSEA. This CDR3 region has 14 residues. The V gene end was trimmed by 4 bases and the J gene end by 4 bases; junction bases not matched to a gene: 6. This CDR3 reads CSVGSGQINEKLFF. CDR3 nucleotide sequence: TGCAGCGTTGGATCGGGACAGATTAATGAAAAACTGTTTTTT.

Points on this clone: The junction departs from the called germline gene at one end, perhaps through a read error. The chain's CDR3 is CSVDDRGGTDTQYF. CDR3 nucleotide sequence: TGCAGCGTTGATGACCGCGGGGGCACGGATACGCAGTATTTT. This chain joins TRBV29-1 and TRBJ2-3, with D possibly being TRBD2 (7 bases). The germline V gene encodes CDR1 SQVTM and CDR2 ANQGSEA. The CDR3 runs 14 residues.

A note on this clone: This specimen includes other DNA sequences encoding the same CDR3. This chain links TRBV7-9 with TRBJ2-7; D gene unclear. Germline loops: CDR1 SEHNR, CDR2 FQNEAQ (reference sequence). The CDR3 spans 12 residues. Trimming left V 2 bases short and J 4 bases short, with 6 bases between. The CDR3 nucleotides are TGTGCCAGCAGCTTATCCAGTTACGAGCAGTACTTC. It encodes CASSLSSYEQYF.

This chain links TRBV28 with TRBJ1-2; possibly TRBD1 for D (6 bases). Germline V gives CDR1 MDHEN, CDR2 SYDVKM. Trimming removed 5 bases from V and 2 bases from J, with 15 bases in between. This CDR3 has 15 amino acids. CDR3 sequence (DNA): TGTGCCAGCAGTACTCCGGACAGATTCAACTATGGCTACACCTTC. Translating it yields CASSTPDRFNYGYTF.

The chain couples TRBV11-2 to TRBJ1-1; 7 positions match TRBD1. CDR1 and CDR2 (germline): SGHAT, FQNNGV. V dropped 0 bases and J dropped 5; count of bases not matched to a gene: 9. CDR3 size: 16 residues. The CDR3 nucleotides read TGTGCCAGCAGCTTAGATTTGAGGGGGCCGGGGACTGAAGCTTTCTTT. Its protein is CASSLDLRGPGTEAFF.

The J gene is TRBJ1-3, the V gene TRBV19; D is unclear. The length of the CDR3 is 12 residues. Per the germline V gene, CDR1 is LNHDA and CDR2 is SQIVND (reference sequence). V lost 7 bases to trimming and J lost 0 bases, with 4 bases between them. The CDR3 nucleotides are TGTGCCAGTACCCTCTCTGGAAACACCATATATTTT. It translates to CASTLSGNTIYF.

The chain combines TRBV4-3 with TRBJ2-1; a possible D gene is TRBD1 (6 bases). The V end lost 4 bases, the J end lost 10 bases, and 20 bases lay between the germline ends. In germline, CDR1 is LGHNA, CDR2 YSLEER. This CDR3 spans 15 amino acids. CDR3 sequence reads: CASSPDLQGNTEQFF. In nucleotides, the CDR3 is TGCGCCAGCAGCCCCGACCTCCAGGGGAACACGGAGCAGTTCTTC.

This chain connects TRBV28 to TRBJ1-2; 7 bases fit TRBD1. Germline lookup yields CDR1 MDHEN and CDR2 SYDVKM. The CDR3 consists of 15 residues. V shed 3 bases, J shed 6 bases, and the junction held 10 bases outside the gene matches. The CDR3 sequence is CASSFWGAGGNGYTF. In DNA form, the CDR3 reads TGTGCCAGCAGTTTTTGGGGAGCAGGGGGAAATGGCTACACCTTC.

The chain uses TRBV28 and TRBJ2-7; 9 nucleotides align to TRBD1. With 5 bases clipped from V and 4 bases from J, the junction kept 12 bases outside the gene matches. Germline lookup yields CDR1 MDHEN and CDR2 SYDVKM. There are 16 residues in the CDR3. In nucleotides, the CDR3 is TGTGCCAGCAGTCTCTACCGGGACAGGGTAACTTACGAGCAGTACTTC. Translation gives CASSLYRDRVTYEQYF.

The chain is built from TRBV29-1 and TRBJ2-7; 7 bases are shared with TRBD1. J was trimmed by 6 bases and V by 5 bases; bases with no gene match: 10. The CDR3 has 13 residues. Germline-derived CDR1 and CDR2 are SQVTM and ANQGSEA. This CDR3 reads CSVRKGSGGEQYF. The CDR3 DNA reads as TGCAGCGTTCGAAAGGGCTCAGGGGGCGAGCAGTACTTC.

This chain connects TRBV2 to TRBJ2-3, with TRBD2 matching 7 bases. This CDR3 comprises 15 residues. The V gene's germline CDR1 is SNHLY and CDR2 FYNNEI. The V segment lost 6 bases and the J segment 4 bases; nucleotides outside the gene matches: 10. The CDR3 sequence: CASRHIVSGADTQYF. The CDR3 DNA follows: TGTGCCAGCAGACACATAGTAAGCGGGGCAGATACGCAGTATTTT.

The rearrangement joins TRBV27 to TRBJ1-1, with 10 bases fitting TRBD1. Germline V gene data show CDR1 as MNHEY and CDR2 as SMNVEV (reference sequence). Trimming at V came to 3 bases and at J to 6 bases, leaving 4 bases not matched to a gene. There are 14 residues in the CDR3. CDR3 bases: TGTGCCAGCAGTTTGTTGGGACAGGGGTCTGAAGCTTTCTTT. Translated, it gives CASSLLGQGSEAFF.

The gene calls are TRBV11-2 and TRBJ2-1; 13 nucleotides line up with TRBD2. The CDR3 loop spans 15 amino acids. V was pared by 5 bases and J by 10 bases, with 8 bases of the junction left unmatched. Germline-derived CDR1 and CDR2 are SGHAT and FQNNGV. The CDR3 here is CASSPGGLAGVEQFF. The DNA of the CDR3 is TGTGCCAGCAGCCCCGGAGGACTAGCGGGAGTCGAGCAGTTCTTC.

The chain joins TRBV11-2 to TRBJ2-6; 10 bases are a match to TRBD1. Germline CDR1 is SGHAT and CDR2 is FQNNGV. Unmatched junction bases numbered 7, after V lost 8 bases and J lost 0 bases. The CDR3 is 17 residues long. CDR3 sequence reads: CASFRDRGISGANVLTF. The CDR3 DNA is TGTGCCAGCTTCCGGGACAGGGGCATCTCTGGGGCCAACGTCCTGACTTTC.

The V gene is TRBV9, the J gene TRBJ1-3; tentatively, D is TRBD1 (6 bases). Germline V gives CDR1 SGDLS, CDR2 YYNGEE. This CDR3 contains 14 residues. Trimming took off 0 bases at V and 3 bases at J, with 7 bases between the two ends. The CDR3: CASSVGRGGNTIYF. The CDR3, as DNA: TGTGCCAGCAGCGTAGGCAGGGGTGGAAACACCATATATTTT.

The chain employs TRBV5-1 and TRBJ2-1; D ambiguous. CDR3 length: 18 amino acids. The V gene lost 0 bases and the J gene lost 0 bases, with 16 bases spanning the gap. From germline, CDR1 is SGHRS and CDR2 YFSETQ. CDR3 residues: CASSLEPVPTSSYNEQFF. CDR3 nucleotides: TGCGCCAGCAGCTTGGAGCCAGTTCCGACAAGCTCCTACAATGAGCAGTTCTTC.

V and J are TRBV7-8 and TRBJ1-5, with 8 nucleotides matching TRBD1. Losses at the gene ends were 1 base for V and 4 bases for J; bases not matched to a gene: 15. Per germline, CDR1 SGHVS and CDR2 FQNEAQ. CDR3 length equals 19 residues. The CDR3 coding sequence is TGTGCCAGCAGCTTAGTCGTCAGGGGGCCCGAGATCCCTAATCAGCCCCAGCATTTT. As protein: CASSLVVRGPEIPNQPQHF.

The CDR3 region is CASTPRRGGACTDTQYF. DNA of the CDR3: TGCGCCAGCACTCCTCGTCGCGGGGGGGCATGCACAGATACGCAGTATTTT. The gene calls are TRBV10-1 and TRBJ2-3, with TRBD2 matching over 9 bases. This CDR3 is 17 amino acids long. Germline V lookup: CDR1 WNHNN, CDR2 SYGVQD (reference sequence). Germline trimming cut 7 bases from V and 1 base from J; bases unmatched to any gene: 12.

This chain uses TRBV6-1 with TRBJ1-5, with D possibly TRBD1 on 6 matching bases. The V gene lost 3 bases and the J gene lost 2 bases, with 14 bases spanning the gap. In germline, CDR1 is MNHNS, CDR2 SASEGT. The CDR3 has 16 residues. The CDR3 protein is CASSDPPRQGNQPQHF. Here the CDR3 DNA reads TGTGCCAGCAGTGACCCGCCACGACAGGGCAATCAGCCCCAGCATTTT.

The chain carries TRBV28 and TRBJ1-5; D is unclear. The CDR3 spans 12 residues. The germline V gene encodes CDR1 MDHEN and CDR2 SYDVKM. V lost 7 bases, J lost 0 bases, and 4 bases lay in between. The CDR3 DNA is TGTGCCAGCACACTTAGCAATCAGCCCCAGCATTTT. Residues: CASTLSNQPQHF.

The chain carries TRBV5-1 and TRBJ2-3; a weak D match, TRBD2 (7 bases). V gave up 2 bases and J gave up 6 bases, with 16 bases separating them. The CDR3 extends over 15 amino acids. Germline-derived CDR1 and CDR2 are SGHRS and YFSETQ. The CDR3 spells CASSFEGGPWDTQYF. CDR3 nucleotide sequence: TGCGCCAGCAGCTTTGAGGGGGGGCCATGGGATACGCAGTATTTT.

The chain recombines TRBV6-4 with TRBJ1-5; D is uncertain. The germline gives CDR1 MRHNA, CDR2 SNTAGT. The CDR3 covers 13 residues. Trimming took off 0 bases at V and 6 bases at J, with 6 bases between the two ends. The CDR3 spells CASSDSSGQPQHF. The DNA of the CDR3 is TGTGCCAGCAGTGACTCGAGCGGTCAGCCCCAGCATTTT.

The chain joins TRBV14 to TRBJ2-2; 9 nucleotides match TRBD1. J was trimmed by 5 bases and V by 0 bases; bases with no gene match: 7. Germline lookup yields CDR1 SGHDN and CDR2 FVKESK. The CDR3 consists of 17 residues. CDR3 region: CASSQDRTGVRTGELFF. CDR3 DNA: TGTGCCAGCAGCCAAGATAGGACAGGGGTGAGGACCGGGGAGCTGTTTTTT. The full variable domain, completed using reference TRBV14 and TRBJ2-2, is EAGVTQFPSHSVIEKGQTVTLRCDPISGHDNLYWYRRVMGKEIKFLLHFVKESKQDESGMPNNRFLAERTGGTYSTLKVQPAELEDSGVYFCASSQDRTGVRTGELFFGEGSRLTVL.

Notes on this clone: A junction end diverges from the germline sequence, so it may reflect a read error. The chain couples TRBV27 to TRBJ2-6; the D gene is possibly TRBD1 (5 bases). This CDR3 is built from 14 residues. Germline assignment: CDR1 MNHEY and CDR2 SMNVEV (reference sequence). This CDR3 reads CASSGASGANVLTF. The CDR3 DNA follows: TGTGCCAGCAGTGGGGCCTCTGGGGCCAACGTGCTGACTTTC.

This clone appeared a single time. The chain links TRBV27 to TRBJ2-1; 9 positions agree with TRBD1. The V and J ends lost 3 bases and 10 bases, in that order; junction bases with no gene match: 4. The germline gives CDR1 MNHEY, CDR2 SMNVEV (reference sequence). The CDR3 is made up of 13 amino acids. CDR3 nucleotide sequence: TGTGCCAGCAGTTTTGGGACAGGGAGGGAGCAGTTCTTC. The encoded protein is CASSFGTGREQFF.